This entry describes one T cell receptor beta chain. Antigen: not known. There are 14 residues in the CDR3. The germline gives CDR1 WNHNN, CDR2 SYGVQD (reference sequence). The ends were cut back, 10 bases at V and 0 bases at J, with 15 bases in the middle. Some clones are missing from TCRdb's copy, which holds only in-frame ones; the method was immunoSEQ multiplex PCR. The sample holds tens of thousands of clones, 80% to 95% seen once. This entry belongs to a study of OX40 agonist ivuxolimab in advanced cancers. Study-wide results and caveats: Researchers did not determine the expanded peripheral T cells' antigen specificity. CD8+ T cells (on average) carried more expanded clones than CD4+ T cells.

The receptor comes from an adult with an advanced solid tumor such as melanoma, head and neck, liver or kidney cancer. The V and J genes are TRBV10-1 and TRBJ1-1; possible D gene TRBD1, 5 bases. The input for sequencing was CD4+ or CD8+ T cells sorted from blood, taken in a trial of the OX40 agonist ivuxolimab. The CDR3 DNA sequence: TGCGCCACCCTACCGACGGACATGAACACTGAAGCTTTCTTT. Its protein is CATLPTDMNTEAFF.